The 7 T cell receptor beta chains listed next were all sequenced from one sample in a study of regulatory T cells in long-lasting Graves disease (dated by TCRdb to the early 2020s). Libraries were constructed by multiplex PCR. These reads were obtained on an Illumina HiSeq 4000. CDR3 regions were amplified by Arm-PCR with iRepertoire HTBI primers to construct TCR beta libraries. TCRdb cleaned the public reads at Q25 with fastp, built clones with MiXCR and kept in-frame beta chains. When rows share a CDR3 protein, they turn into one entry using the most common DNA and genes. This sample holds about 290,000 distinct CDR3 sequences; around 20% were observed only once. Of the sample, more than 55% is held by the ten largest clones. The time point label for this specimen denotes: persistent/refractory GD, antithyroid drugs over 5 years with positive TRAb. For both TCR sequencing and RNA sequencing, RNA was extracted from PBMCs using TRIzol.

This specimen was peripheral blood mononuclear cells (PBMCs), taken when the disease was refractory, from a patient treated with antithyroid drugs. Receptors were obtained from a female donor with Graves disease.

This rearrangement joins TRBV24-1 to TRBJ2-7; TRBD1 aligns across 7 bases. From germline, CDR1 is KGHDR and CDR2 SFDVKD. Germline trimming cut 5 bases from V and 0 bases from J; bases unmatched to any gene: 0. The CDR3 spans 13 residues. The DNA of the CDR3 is TGTGCCACCAGTGCAGGGGGCTCCTACGAGCAGTACTTC. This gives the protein CATSAGGSYEQYF.

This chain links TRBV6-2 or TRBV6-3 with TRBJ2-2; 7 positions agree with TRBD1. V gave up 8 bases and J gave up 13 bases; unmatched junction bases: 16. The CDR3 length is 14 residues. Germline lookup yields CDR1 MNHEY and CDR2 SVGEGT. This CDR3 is CASSSWTGDLGLFF. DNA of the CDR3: TGTGCCAGCTCATCGTGGACAGGCGATTTGGGGCTGTTTTTT.

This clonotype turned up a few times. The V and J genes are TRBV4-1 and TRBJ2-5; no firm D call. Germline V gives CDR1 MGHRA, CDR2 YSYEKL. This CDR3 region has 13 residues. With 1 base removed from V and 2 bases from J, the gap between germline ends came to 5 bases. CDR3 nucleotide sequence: TGCGCCAGCAGCCAAGCGCCGCAAGAGACCCAGTACTTC. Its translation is CASSQAPQETQYF.

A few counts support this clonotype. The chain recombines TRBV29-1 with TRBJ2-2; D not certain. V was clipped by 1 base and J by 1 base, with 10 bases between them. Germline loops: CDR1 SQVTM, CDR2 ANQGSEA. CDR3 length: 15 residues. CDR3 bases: TGCAGCGTTGAAGTGGCCGAACGGAACACCGGGGAGCTGTTTTTT. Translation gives CSVEVAERNTGELFF.

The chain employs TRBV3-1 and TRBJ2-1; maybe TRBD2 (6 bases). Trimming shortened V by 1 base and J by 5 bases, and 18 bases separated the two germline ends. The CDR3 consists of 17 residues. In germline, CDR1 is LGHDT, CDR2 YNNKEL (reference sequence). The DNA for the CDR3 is TGTGCCAGCAGCCAAGGAAATAGCGGAGTCTTTGACAATGAGCAGTTCTTC. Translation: CASSQGNSGVFDNEQFF.

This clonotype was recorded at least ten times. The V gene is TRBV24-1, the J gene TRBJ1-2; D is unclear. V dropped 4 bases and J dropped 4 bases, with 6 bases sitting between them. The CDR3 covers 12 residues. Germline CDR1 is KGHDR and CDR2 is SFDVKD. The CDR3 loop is CATSEGSYGYTF. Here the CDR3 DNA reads TGTGCCACCAGTGAAGGCTCCTATGGCTACACCTTC.

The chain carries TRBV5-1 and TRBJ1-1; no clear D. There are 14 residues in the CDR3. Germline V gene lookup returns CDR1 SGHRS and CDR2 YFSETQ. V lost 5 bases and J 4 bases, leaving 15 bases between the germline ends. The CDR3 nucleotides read TGCGCCAGCAGAAACAGCGCGGCGAGCACTGAAGCTTTCTTT. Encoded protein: CASRNSAASTEAFF.